This TCR beta chain appears in the sequencing data of a study of CD8 T cells in ankylosing spondylitis. Whole-study findings and limits: Researchers reportedly found disease-linked clones significantly enriched in matched ankylosing spondylitis synovial fluid. Earlier authors reported some of these motif variants in reactive arthritis synovial fluid and blood. Ankylosing spondylitis blood seemed to carry a telltale TCR beta motif made of about 8 highly homologous variants.

Generation of TCR beta libraries employed quantitative 5'-RACE incorporating molecular barcodes. TCRdb re-analysed the 5' RACE reads in MiXCR, keeping a single row per CDR3 protein. Of some 250,000 distinct CDR3 sequences in the sample, 9.5% to 12% are singletons; the top ten hold approximately 6.6%. For this clonotype: The antigen is unknown.

Germline CDR1 reads MNHNS; CDR2 reads SASEGT. The ends were cut back, 9 bases at V and 6 bases at J, with 17 bases in the middle. The CDR3 length is 13 residues. The sequence was obtained from a male donor with ankylosing spondylitis or in good health (not recorded which). The specimen was blood, either unsorted or a sorted T cell fraction (not recorded which). The chain is built from TRBV6-1 and TRBJ1-1; D call uncertain. CDR3 in DNA: TGTGCCAGTTTGAGGGATACGGGTCCTGAAGCTTTCTTT. As protein: CASLRDTGPEAFF.